This TCR beta chain came from a study of cytomegalovirus exposure and HLA in healthy donors. Study information: Genetic ancestry analysis placed about 84% of the 398 donors that were genotyped in the Caucasian-associated cluster.

Germline CDR1 is SGHNT and CDR2 is YYREEE (reference sequence). The CDR3 sequence is 16 residues long. The junction had 12 bases not matched to a gene; V was cut back by 6 bases and J by 2 bases. Study results and caveats: Trimming of TCR beta V- and J-genes showed a link, identified in a later analysis, to a missense DCLRE1C variant. Sequence variants that were highly shared formed a cluster that was likely a sequencing artifact.

The PCR made use of 60 Vbeta and 13 Jbeta primers. TCRdb's copy holds only in-frame clones and misses some; the assay was immunoSEQ multiplex PCR. The sample includes approximately 72,000 clones, almost 85% of them seen just once. Turning to this clone: Its antigen is undetermined.

The sequenced sample consisted of PBMCs. The J gene is TRBJ2-3, the V gene TRBV5-4; 7 nucleotides match TRBD2. The clonotype originates from a man between 18 and 29 years old in good health and CMV-seronegative. The CDR3 region is CASTLGSGTNTDTQYF. The CDR3 nucleotides read TGTGCCAGCACCCTGGGGTCTGGGACTAACACAGATACGCAGTATTTT. Using reference TRBV5-4 and TRBJ2-3 for the parts outside the CDR3, the full variable domain is ETGVTQSPTHLIKTRGQQVTLRCSSQSGHNTVSWYQQALGQGPQFIFQYYREEENGRGNFPPRFSGLQFPNYSSELNVNALELDDSALYLCASTLGSGTNTDTQYFGPGTRLTVL.